The present entry profiles one TCR beta chain with its context. The target antigen is unknown. 60 Vbeta and 13 Jbeta primers were used in PCR. Sequencing was performed with immunoSEQ multiplex PCR; in TCRdb, only in-frame clones are kept and a portion is missing. Found here are under 200,000 clones, around nine tenths of them singletons; the top ten hold approximately 0.31%. The data belong to a study of cytomegalovirus exposure and HLA in healthy donors. The CDR3 length is 14 residues. The germline CDR1 and CDR2 sequences are MDHEN and SYDVKM. The V gene end was trimmed by 5 bases and the J gene end by 4 bases; junction bases not matched to a gene: 7. Study conclusions and caveats: As was reported, the classifier diagnosed cytomegalovirus status with high specificity and sensitivity. Donors were assumed by presence/absence analyses to have roughly uniform sequencing depth.

The chain joins TRBV28 to TRBJ1-2; 7 nucleotides match TRBD1. This TCR came from a woman aged 25 to 45 in good health and CMV-seronegative. Sequencing was done on a sample of PBMCs. The CDR3 protein is CASSRIGTAYGYTF. The CDR3 nucleotides read TGTGCCAGCAGTCGAATCGGGACAGCCTATGGCTACACCTTC.